The sequence of this T cell receptor (beta chain) was determined in a study of T cells in Graves' hyperthyroidism and ophthalmopathy. V shed 4 bases and J shed 10 bases, with 13 bases lying between them. CDR1 MNHEY and CDR2 SMNVEV come from the germline V gene (reference sequence). CDR3 length: 12 residues. Amplification of TCR beta CDR3 regions was performed using RNA transcripts as template. A set of HTBI primers served as the primers for a first-round RT-PCR of the TCR CDR3. From the multiplex PCR reads, TCRdb called clonotypes with MiXCR, one entry per CDR3 protein. This table has around 210,000 distinct CDR3 sequences, around a sixth appearing once.

Material: blood. This chain joins TRBV27 and TRBJ1-1; the D is unclear. This clonotype was obtained from a woman aged 50 to 60 with Graves' hyperthyroidism. Here the CDR3 reads CASSSPGSGAFF. In nucleotides, the CDR3 is TGTGCCAGCAGTTCACCGGGGAGTGGAGCTTTCTTT.